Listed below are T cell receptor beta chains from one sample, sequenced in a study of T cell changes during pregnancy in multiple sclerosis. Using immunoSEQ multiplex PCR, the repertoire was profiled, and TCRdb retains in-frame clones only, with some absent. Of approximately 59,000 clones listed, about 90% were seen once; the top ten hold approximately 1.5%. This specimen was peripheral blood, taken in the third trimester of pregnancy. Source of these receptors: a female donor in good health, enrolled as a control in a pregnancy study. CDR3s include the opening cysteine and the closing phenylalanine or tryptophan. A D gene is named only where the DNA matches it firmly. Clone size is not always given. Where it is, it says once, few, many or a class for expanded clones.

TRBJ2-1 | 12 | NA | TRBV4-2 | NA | TGTGCCAGCAGCCAAATGAGAAATGAGCAGTTCTTC | CASSQMRNEQFF
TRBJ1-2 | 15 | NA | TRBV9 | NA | TGTGCCAGCAGCGTCCTCATTGGCGGGGGGCTCGGCTACACCTTC | CASSVLIGGGLGYTF
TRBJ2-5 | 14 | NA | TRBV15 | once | TGTGCCACGACTGGAGGGACTGCCCAAGAGACCCAGTACTTC | CATTGGTAQETQYF
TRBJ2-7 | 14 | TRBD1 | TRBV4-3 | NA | TGCGCCAGTTCCCCGGGACAGGGGGCTTTCGAGCAGTACTTC | CASSPGQGAFEQYF
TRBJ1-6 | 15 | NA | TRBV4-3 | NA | TGCGCCAGCAGCCACTCGGACAGAAGGGGTTCACCCCTCCACTTT | CASSHSDRRGSPLHF
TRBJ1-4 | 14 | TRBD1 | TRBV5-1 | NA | TGCGCCAGCACTCGACAGGGGAGTAATGAAAAACTGTTTTTT | CASTRQGSNEKLFF
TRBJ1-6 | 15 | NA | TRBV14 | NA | TGTGCCAGCAGCCAAAAGGAGGGCGTTAATTCACCCCTCCACTTT | CASSQKEGVNSPLHF
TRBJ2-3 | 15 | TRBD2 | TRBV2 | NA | TGTGCCAGCAGTGCCCCGAGCGGGGGTCCAGATACGCAGTATTTT | CASSAPSGGPDTQYF
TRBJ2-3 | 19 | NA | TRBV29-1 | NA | TGCAGCGTTGAAACAGGACAGCCCCGTTGGGGTTTAAGCACAGATACGCAGTATTTT | CSVETGQPRWGLSTDTQYF
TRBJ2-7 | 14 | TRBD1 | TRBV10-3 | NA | TGTGCCATCAGTCGCGGACAGGGCTCCTACGAGCAGTACTTC | CAISRGQGSYEQYF
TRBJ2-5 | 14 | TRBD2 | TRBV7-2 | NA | TGTGCCAGCAGCCCACGGACTAGCGGAGAGACCCAGTACTTC | CASSPRTSGETQYF
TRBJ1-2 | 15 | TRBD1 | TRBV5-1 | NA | TGCGCCAGCAGCCCTGCCGGGACAGCTAACTATGGCTACACCTTC | CASSPAGTANYGYTF
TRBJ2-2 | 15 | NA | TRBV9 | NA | TGTGCCAGCAGCGTAGGCGGGACAGTCTCCGGGGAGCTGTTTTTT | CASSVGGTVSGELFF
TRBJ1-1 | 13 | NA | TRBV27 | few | TGTGCCAGCAGTTTATCGAGGAACACTGAAGCTTTCTTT | CASSLSRNTEAFF
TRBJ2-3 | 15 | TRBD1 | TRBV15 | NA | TGTGCCACCAGCAGAGCCCCCGGACAGGGAGGTACGCAGTATTTT | CATSRAPGQGGTQYF
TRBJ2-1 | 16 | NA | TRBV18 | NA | TGTGCCAGCTCACCACCGGGGAGGCTAGGTCTCAATGAGCAGTTCTTC | CASSPPGRLGLNEQFF
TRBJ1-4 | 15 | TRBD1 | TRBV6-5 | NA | TGTGCCAGCAGTTCTGTAGGACAGGGTGATGAAAAACTGTTTTTT | CASSSVGQGDEKLFF
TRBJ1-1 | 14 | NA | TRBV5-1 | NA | TGCGCCAGCAGCTTGCTGGAGAGCTACACTGAAGCTTTCTTT | CASSLLESYTEAFF
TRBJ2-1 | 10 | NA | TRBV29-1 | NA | TGCAGCGTTAGGGGGGGTGAGCAGTTCTTC | CSVRGGEQFF
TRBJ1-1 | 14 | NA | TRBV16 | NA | TGTGCCAGCAGTCCCGATCGGTCTACAGGCGCAGCTTTCTTT | CASSPDRSTGAAFF
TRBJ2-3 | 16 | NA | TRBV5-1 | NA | TGCGCCAGCGCCAGCTATCGGACAGAGGGTACAGATACGCAGTATTTT | CASASYRTEGTDTQYF
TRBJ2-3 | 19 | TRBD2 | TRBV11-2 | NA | TGTGCCAGCAGCCCGCTGTACACGGGACTAGCGGGGAGCACAGATACGCAGTATTTT | CASSPLYTGLAGSTDTQYF
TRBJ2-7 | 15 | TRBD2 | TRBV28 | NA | TGTGCCAGCAGGGGAACGGGGGGGAAGAATTACGAGCAGTACTTC | CASRGTGGKNYEQYF
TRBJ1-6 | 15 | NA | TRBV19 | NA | TGTGCCAGTAGTATAGGGGGGGTGATGGGTTCACCCCTCCACTTT | CASSIGGVMGSPLHF
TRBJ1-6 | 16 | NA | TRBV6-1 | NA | TGTGCCAGCAGTGAAGGCAGGACAGCCGATAATTCACCCCTCCACTTT | CASSEGRTADNSPLHF
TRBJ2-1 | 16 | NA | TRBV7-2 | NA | TGTGCCAGCAGCTTAAAGGTGACAGTCTCCTACAATGAGCAGTTCTTC | CASSLKVTVSYNEQFF
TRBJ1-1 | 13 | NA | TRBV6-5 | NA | TGTGCCAGCAGTTACCCGGGGGGATATGAAGCTTTCTTT | CASSYPGGYEAFF
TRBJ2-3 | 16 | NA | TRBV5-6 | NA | TGTGCCAGCAGCCTGGGGCGCGGGGATCCCACAGATACGCAGTATTTT | CASSLGRGDPTDTQYF
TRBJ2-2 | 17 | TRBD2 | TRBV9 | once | TGTGCCAGCAGCGTAGTATCCAGCGGGGCCTTGGGCGGGGAGCTGTTTTTT | CASSVVSSGALGGELFF
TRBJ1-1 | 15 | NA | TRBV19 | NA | TGTGCCAGTAGTCCGCGGACACGGACCGGCACTGAAGCTTTCTTT | CASSPRTRTGTEAFF
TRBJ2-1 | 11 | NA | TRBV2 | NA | TGTGCCAGCAGTGAACGCAATGAGCAGTTCTTC | CASSERNEQFF
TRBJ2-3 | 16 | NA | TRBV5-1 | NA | TGCGCCAGCAGTCGAACCGGGACTGGGGGGGCCAATACGCAGTATTTT | CASSRTGTGGANTQYF
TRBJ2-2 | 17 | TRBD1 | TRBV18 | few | TGTGCCAGCTCATGGGACAGGGAGTTCGTGGTCACCGGGGAGCTGTTTTTT | CASSWDREFVVTGELFF
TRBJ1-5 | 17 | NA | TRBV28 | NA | TGTGCCAGCAGGTCCCGCGTCAGGGGTGTCGTCAATCAGCCCCAGCATTTT | CASRSRVRGVVNQPQHF
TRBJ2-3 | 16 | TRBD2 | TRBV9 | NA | TGTGCCAGCAGCGTATTATCCGGGGGGGCCACAGATACGCAGTATTTT | CASSVLSGGATDTQYF
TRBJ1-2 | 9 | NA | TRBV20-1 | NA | TGCAGTGTAGATTATGGCTACACCTTC | CSVDYGYTF
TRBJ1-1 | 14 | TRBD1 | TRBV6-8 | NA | TGTGCCATCTCGCCCCAGGGGGCCTTGGCTGAAGCTTTCTTT | CAISPQGALAEAFF
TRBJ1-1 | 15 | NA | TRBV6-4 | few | TGTGCCAGCAGGAAGAACGGGGAACTCAGCACTGAAGCTTTCTTT | CASRKNGELSTEAFF
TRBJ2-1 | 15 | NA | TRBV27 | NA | TGTGCCAGCAGTTCCCCAACAGCATCCTACAATGAGCAGTTCTTC | CASSSPTASYNEQFF
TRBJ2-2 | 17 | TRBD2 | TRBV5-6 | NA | TGTGCCAGCAGCCCCAACCCGACTAGCGGGGGGGCCGGGGAGCTGTTTTTT | CASSPNPTSGGAGELFF
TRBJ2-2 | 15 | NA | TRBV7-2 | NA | TGTGCCAGCAGCCCATTAACCGGGAATTCCGGGGAGCTGTTTTTT | CASSPLTGNSGELFF
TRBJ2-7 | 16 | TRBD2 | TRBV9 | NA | TGTGCCAGCAGCGGACGAGCGGGGGGGCTTCCGTACGAGCAGTACTTC | CASSGRAGGLPYEQYF
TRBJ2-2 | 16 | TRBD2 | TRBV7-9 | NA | TGTGCCAGCAGCTCGGGACTAGCGAGCCCCACCGGGGAGCTGTTTTTT | CASSSGLASPTGELFF
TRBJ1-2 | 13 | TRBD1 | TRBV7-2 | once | TGTGCCAGCAGCATCGGGACAGGGTATGGCTACACCTTC | CASSIGTGYGYTF
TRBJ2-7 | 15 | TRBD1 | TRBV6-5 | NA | TGTGCCAGCAGTCTCCGGACAGGCCCCCCCCACGAGCAGTACTTC | CASSLRTGPPHEQYF
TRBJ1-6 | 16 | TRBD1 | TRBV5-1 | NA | TGCGCCAGCAGCTTGGCGGCAGGGGGCAGGAATTCACCCCTCCACTTT | CASSLAAGGRNSPLHF
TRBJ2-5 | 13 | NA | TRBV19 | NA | TGTGCCAGTACCGGACTGTCACAAGAGACCCAGTACTTC | CASTGLSQETQYF
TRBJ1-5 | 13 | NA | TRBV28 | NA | TGTGCCGTCTCAGCCGGGGAGGATCAGCCCCAGCATTTT | CAVSAGEDQPQHF
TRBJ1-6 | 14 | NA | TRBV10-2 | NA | TGCGCCAGCAGCTGGGGGAGGGAGAATTCACCCCTCCACTTT | CASSWGRENSPLHF
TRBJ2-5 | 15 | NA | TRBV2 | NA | TGTGCCAGCAGCCCTTCCTCCGGGGTACAAGAGACCCAGTACTTC | CASSPSSGVQETQYF
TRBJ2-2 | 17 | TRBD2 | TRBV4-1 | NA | TGCGCCAGCACACCGGGACTAGCGGGGCTCCACACCGGGGAGCTGTTTTTT | CASTPGLAGLHTGELFF
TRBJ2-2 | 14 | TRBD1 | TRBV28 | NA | TGTGCCAGCAGTCTAATAGGGGGCGCCGGGGAGCTGTTTTTT | CASSLIGGAGELFF
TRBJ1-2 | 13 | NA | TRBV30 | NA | TGTGCCTGGAGTGTACCGGGACGGAGGGCGTACACCTTC | CAWSVPGRRAYTF
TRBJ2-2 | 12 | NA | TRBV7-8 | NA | TGTGCCAGCAGCCCGGGGGCCGGGGAGCTGTTTTTT | CASSPGAGELFF
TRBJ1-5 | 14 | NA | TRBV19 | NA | TGTGCCAGCTGCGACACAGGTAACAATCAGCCCCAGCATTTT | CASCDTGNNQPQHF
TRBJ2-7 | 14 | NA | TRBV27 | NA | TGTGCCAGCAGTGCCAAGCAGGGTTTCTACGAGCAGTACTTC | CASSAKQGFYEQYF
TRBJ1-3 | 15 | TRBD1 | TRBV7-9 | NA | TGTGCCAGCAGCGCTGGGACAGCCTCTGGAAACACCATATATTTT | CASSAGTASGNTIYF